This entry lists 9 T cell receptor beta chains sequenced from one sample in a study of identical twins. TCRdb re-called the 5' RACE reads through MiXCR, storing one row per CDR3 protein. Of over 550,000 distinct CDR3 sequences listed, 7.1% were seen once; the top ten hold about 1.5%. The same sample was also used in a study of yellow fever vaccine responses in identical twins.

Specimen: PBMCs. Receptor source: a woman in her late teens or twenties in good health.

A few counts support this clonotype. This rearrangement joins TRBV20-1 to TRBJ2-2; 13 bases line up with TRBD2. J lost 6 bases, V lost 1 base, and 5 bases had no gene match. Per the germline V gene, CDR1 is DFQATT and CDR2 is SNEGSKA (reference sequence). The CDR3 runs to 16 residues. CDR3 nucleotide sequence: TGCAGTGCTAGAGCCTGGACTAGCGGGAGCGCCGGGGAGCTGTTTTTT. This codes for CSARAWTSGSAGELFF.

This clonotype was counted many times. This rearrangement joins TRBV7-9 to TRBJ1-1; D may be TRBD1 (5 bases). V lost 1 base, J lost 5 bases, and 11 bases lay in between. CDR1 is SEHNR, CDR2 FQNEAQ, per germline (reference sequence). This CDR3 has 14 residues. DNA for the CDR3: TGTGCCAGCAGCTTAGGGGCAGGGAGGACTGAAGCTTTCTTT. As protein: CASSLGAGRTEAFF. Combining the CDR3 with reference TRBV7-9 and TRBJ1-1 gives the whole variable domain DTGVSQNPRHKITKRGQNVTFRCDPISEHNRLYWYRQTLGQGPEFLTYFQNEAQLEKSRLLSDRFSAERPKGSFSTLEIQRTEQGDSAMYLCASSLGAGRTEAFFGQGTRLTVV.

The gene calls are TRBV11-1 and TRBJ2-1; maybe TRBD1 (5 bases). Germline V lookup: CDR1 SGHAT, CDR2 FQDESV (reference sequence). Trimming cost V 3 bases and J 6 bases, with 9 bases left between them. CDR3 length: 13 amino acids. DNA of the CDR3: TGTGCCAGCAGCTTCGGACACCCCAATGAGCAGTTCTTC. Amino acids: CASSFGHPNEQFF. The full variable domain, rest sourced from reference TRBV11-1 and TRBJ2-1, is EAEVAQSPRYKITEKSQAVAFWCDPISGHATLYWYRQILGQGPELLVQFQDESVVDDSQLPKDRFSAERLKGVDSTLKIQPAELGDSAMYLCASSFGHPNEQFFGPGTRLTVL.

V and J are TRBV29-1 and TRBJ1-1; D possibly corresponds to TRBD1 (5 bases). Germline CDR1 SQVTM, CDR2 ANQGSEA. The CDR3 is 12 residues long. Trimming removed 1 base from V and 5 bases from J, with 8 bases in between. The CDR3 nucleotides are TGCAGCGTTGAAGGGGCAGGGACTGAAGCTTTCTTT. Its protein is CSVEGAGTEAFF.

At least ten counts were recorded for this clonotype. The J gene is TRBJ1-1, the V gene TRBV24-1; maybe TRBD1 (6 bases). V was shortened by 6 bases and J by 2 bases, with 15 bases between the two germline ends. This CDR3 is 15 amino acids long. Germline V gene lookup returns CDR1 KGHDR and CDR2 SFDVKD. The CDR3 is CATSPGVGSNTEAFF. As DNA, the CDR3 is TGTGCCACCAGTCCAGGGGTGGGGAGCAACACTGAAGCTTTCTTT.

This chain uses TRBV5-6 with TRBJ1-2, with D possibly matching TRBD1 (6 bases). V lost 0 bases, J lost 4 bases, and 10 bases lay in between. Per the germline V gene, CDR1 is SGHDT and CDR2 is YYEEEE. CDR3 length: 14 residues. DNA for the CDR3: TGTGCCAGCAGCTTGGTAGGGACATTCTATGGCTACACCTTC. It translates to CASSLVGTFYGYTF.

V gene TRBV19 combines with J gene TRBJ2-3; possibly TRBD2 for D (5 bases). Germline V gives CDR1 LNHDA, CDR2 SQIVND (reference sequence). CDR3 length equals 18 residues. Trimming removed 3 bases at V and 0 bases at J, with 19 bases between. The DNA for the CDR3 is TGTGCCAGTAGTATCCCGGGCGGGTTAAGTACTAGCACAGATACGCAGTATTTT. Residues: CASSIPGGLSTSTDTQYF.

The table lists this clonotype with a few counts. This chain joins TRBV28 and TRBJ1-5, with D possibly matching TRBD1 (6 bases). Trimming cost V 2 bases and J 0 bases, with 11 bases left between them. This CDR3 has 16 amino acids. CDR1 and CDR2 from the germline V gene are MDHEN and SYDVKM. The CDR3 DNA reads as TGTGCCAGCAGTTTACTCGGGGGGCATAGCAATCAGCCCCAGCATTTT. This gives the protein CASSLLGGHSNQPQHF. Based on the CDR3 plus reference TRBV28 and TRBJ1-5, the full variable domain is DVKVTQSSRYLVKRTGEKVFLECVQDMDHENMFWYRQDPGLGLRLIYFSYDVKMKEKGDIPEGYSVSREKKERFSLILESASTNQTSMYLCASSLLGGHSNQPQHFGDGTRLSIL.

This clonotype was counted between two and nine times. V usage is TRBV5-5 and J usage is TRBJ2-1; no reliable D call. CDR1 and CDR2 (germline): SGHKS, YYEKEE (reference sequence). The CDR3 contains 16 residues. V lost 3 bases and J lost 0, with 13 bases in between. The DNA of the CDR3 is TGTGCCAGCAGCTCATCGACACCGAACTCCTACAATGAGCAGTTCTTC. Residues: CASSSSTPNSYNEQFF.